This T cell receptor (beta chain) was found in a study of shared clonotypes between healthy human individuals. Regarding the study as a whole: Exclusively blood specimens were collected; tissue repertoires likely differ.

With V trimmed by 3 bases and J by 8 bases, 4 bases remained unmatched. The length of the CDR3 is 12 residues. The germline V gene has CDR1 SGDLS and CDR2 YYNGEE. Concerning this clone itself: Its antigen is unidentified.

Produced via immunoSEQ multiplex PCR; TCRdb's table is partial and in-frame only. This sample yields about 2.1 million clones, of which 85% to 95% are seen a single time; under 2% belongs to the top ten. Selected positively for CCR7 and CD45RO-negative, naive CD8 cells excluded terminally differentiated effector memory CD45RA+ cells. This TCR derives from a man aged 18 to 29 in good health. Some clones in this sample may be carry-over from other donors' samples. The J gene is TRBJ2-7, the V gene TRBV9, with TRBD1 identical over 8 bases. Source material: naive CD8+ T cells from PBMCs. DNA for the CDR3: TGTGCCAGCAGCGCCGACAGGGGAAAGCAGTACTTC. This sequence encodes CASSADRGKQYF.